The source of this TCR beta chain is a study of blood T cells in healthy people across ages (dated by TCRdb to the mid-2010s). In terms of the full investigation: In model experiments, roughly one uniquely barcoded TCR beta cDNA molecule per two T cells was captured by template switching. Two additional independent replicas of 1 million unique cDNA reads from the same blood draw were analyzed for two donors (one aged 18 to 29 and one aged 80 or older). To track age-related changes in TCR beta repertoire diversity, the study relied on deep sequencing normalized with unique cDNA molecular identifiers. To avoid experimental bias, donors of different ages were spread randomly across the sequencing lanes. Four age groups were formed from the donors: young (average roughly 15 years), middle-aged (around 37), aged (62) and long-lived (around 82). Here is what the overall study found, with its caveats: The percentage of naive T cells measured by flow cytometry correlated strongly with observed TCR beta diversity. As age increased, observed TCR beta diversity per million T cells dropped in a roughly linear way, and a significant reduction was already evident by age 40. Estimates of total diversity from one million sequenced T cells were regarded as lower bounds and underestimates. Donor CMV infection status was unknown, potentially confounding age-related changes in expanded clonotypes. Compared with the aged group, more naive CD4+ T cells, fewer expanded clones and increased TCR diversity were shown by the long-lived group, suggesting age selection. Conclusive comparison of naive and antigen-experienced compartments was prevented by the profiling of bulk unsorted PBMCs.

A remark on this clonotype: This receptor's antigen is unknown. Qualities for individual bases were not recorded, and no much larger clone is one base off.

Systemically healthy Caucasian individuals from Russia, some 38 in total and aged roughly 6 to 100 years, were included as donors. Each donor gave about 9.8 milliliters of peripheral blood, drawn into EDTA-treated Vacutainer tubes. Ficoll-Paque density-gradient centrifugation was used to isolate PBMCs, with at least 7 million obtained per sample. Total RNA, at least 5 micrograms per sample, was extracted from PBMCs with Trizol reagent. For every donor, an aliquot of PBMCs went through flow cytometry to measure the percentages of naive CD45RAhigh/CD27high T cells. The CDR3 measures 14 amino acids from cysteine to phenylalanine. CDR3 DNA is the only sequence kept; it has 42 bases, read in frame from the first base. Deletion took 6 bases off V and 6 bases off J, with a span of 16 bases between the germline ends. Library preparation was by 5' RACE. Reads for this sample came from an Illumina HiSeq 2500. A second roughly 6 to 12 cycle PCR used a sample-barcoded 5' primer and a J-beta primer mix. A unique molecular identifier was introduced onto each TCR beta cDNA molecule by a template-switch 5' adaptor carrying 12 random nucleotides. Each sample yielded at least 3 million CDR3-containing paired-end reads. First-strand cDNA was synthesized from all RNA with the Mint cDNA synthesis kit, primed by a TRBC-specific oligonucleotide. Following uracil-DNA glycosylase treatment, a first 18-cycle PCR with universal primers M1SS and BC2_uni_R was performed on all cDNA. Per the authors' processing: For normalization, 1 million high-quality reads were randomly selected from each sample, with every read carrying a distinct molecular identifier. Reads with shared molecular identifiers were discarded instead of being binned into consensus sequences. CDR3 identification, clonotype clustering and error correction used MiTCR with a Q25 quality threshold and the strictest error-elimination algorithm. A nonparametric unseen species model with Euler transformation was used to estimate lower-bound total TCR beta diversity. TCRdb itself trimmed the public reads at Q25 with fastp, ran MiXCR and retained productive beta chains. Rows with a matching CDR3 protein are joined into one entry that keeps the most common DNA and genes. The V and J calls come from TCRdb's annotation, not from the publication. The sample table holds approximately 600,000 distinct CDR3 sequences, of which 58% were seen once. The ten largest clones add up to roughly 34% of the sample.

The specimen sequenced was blood. The rearrangement joined TRBV12-3 or TRBV12-4 to TRBJ2-3; TRBD1 is perhaps the D gene, given 7 matching bases. This clonotype originated in a man aged 55 to 70 in good health. The DNA is TGTGCCAGCAGCTATCAGGGGGGCCTCGATACGCAGTATTTT. Its product reads: CASSYQGGLDTQYF.